This passage covers 19 T cell receptor beta chains from one sample sequenced in a study of cytomegalovirus exposure and HLA in healthy donors. The primer mix had 60 Vbeta and 13 Jbeta primers. Libraries were prepared by immunoSEQ multiplex PCR; TCRdb keeps only in-frame clonotypes and omits some of them. The data hold 110,000 to 150,000 clones, with 80% to 85% observed a single time. The sequencing sample was made of PBMCs. The source is a female donor in good health and CMV-seronegative.

The chain carries TRBV29-1 and TRBJ2-5; TRBD1 might be the D (5 bases). In germline, CDR1 is SQVTM, CDR2 ANQGSEA. The CDR3 contains 12 residues. Trimming cost V 4 bases and J 4 bases, with 10 bases left between them. DNA for the CDR3: TGCAGCGTTGTAAGGGGCGCAGAGACCCAGTACTTC. This encodes CSVVRGAETQYF. Looking up the rest from reference TRBV29-1 and TRBJ2-5 gives the full variable domain: SAVISQKPSRDICQRGTSLTIQCQVDSQVTMMFWYRQQPGQSLTLIATANQGSEATYESGFVIDKFPISRPNLTFSTLTVSNMSPEDSSIYLCSVVRGAETQYFGPGTRLLVL.

This chain links TRBV6-4 with TRBJ1-5; 7 bases map to TRBD1. Germline CDR1 MRHNA, CDR2 SNTAGT. The CDR3 is made up of 13 amino acids. J gave up 5 bases and V 4 bases, and 2 bases lay outside the gene matches. The chain's CDR3 is CASSADRDQPQHF. CDR3 coding DNA: TGTGCCAGCAGTGCAGACAGGGATCAGCCCCAGCATTTT.

The count of this clone is one. This chain links TRBV28 with TRBJ1-1; a possible D gene is TRBD1 (5 bases). The CDR3 totals 14 residues. The germline V and J ends were trimmed by 7 bases and 1 base, with 13 bases remaining between them. Germline loops: CDR1 MDHEN, CDR2 SYDVKM. DNA of the CDR3: TGTGCCAGCACCTGGGGCCTGGGGAACACTGAAGCTTTCTTT. This translates into CASTWGLGNTEAFF.

The CDR3 sequence is CASSFGTGETEAFF. The DNA for the CDR3 is TGTGCCAGCAGCTTTGGGACAGGGGAGACTGAAGCTTTCTTT. V gene TRBV7-3 combines with J gene TRBJ1-1; 10 positions match TRBD1. This CDR3 has 14 amino acids. The V segment lost 3 bases and the J segment 5 bases; nucleotides outside the gene matches: 3. CDR1 and CDR2 (germline): SGHTA, FQGTGA.

This sequence joins TRBV6-5 and TRBJ2-1; unclear D gene. The CDR3 is made up of 14 amino acids. From germline, CDR1 is MNHEY and CDR2 SVGAGI. V lost 7 bases and J 0 bases, leaving 10 bases between the germline ends. DNA of the CDR3: TGTGCCAGCAAGCCTGAGAGCTCCTACAATGAGCAGTTCTTC. This encodes CASKPESSYNEQFF.

CDR3 amino acids: CASSPEVFTYEQYF. The CDR3 DNA reads TGTGCCTCCTCCCCGGAGGTTTTTACCTACGAGCAGTACTTC. The chain uses TRBV30 and TRBJ2-7; TRBD2 is a possible D gene (5 bases). Trimming stripped 7 bases from V and 2 bases from J, with 18 bases between. Germline values: CDR1 GTSNPN, CDR2 SVGIG (reference sequence). This CDR3 region has 14 residues.

This chain joins TRBV7-2 and TRBJ2-7, with 7 bases that match TRBD2. The junction had 12 bases not matched to a gene; V was cut back by 7 bases and J by 3 bases. In germline, CDR1 is SGHTA, CDR2 FQGNSA. The length of the CDR3 is 15 residues. Here the CDR3 DNA reads TGTGCCAGCAACCTTGGGGGGACTATCTACTACGAGCAGTACTTC. Protein sequence: CASNLGGTIYYEQYF.

The CDR3 sequence: CASREGLGNEQFF. CDR3 in DNA: TGTGCCAGCAGGGAGGGACTAGGTAATGAGCAGTTCTTC. The chain is built from TRBV28 and TRBJ2-1; 8 nucleotides match TRBD2. Germline assignment: CDR1 MDHEN and CDR2 SYDVKM. The CDR3 sequence is 13 residues long. Trimming cost V 6 bases and J 7 bases; bases outside gene matches: 5.

The CDR3 nucleotides read TGCGCCAGCAGCTTGAGAGGGGGCCAAGAGACCCAGTACTTC. Protein product: CASSLRGGQETQYF. This chain uses TRBV5-1 with TRBJ2-5, with a weak D call TRBD1 (6 bases). CDR3 length: 14 residues. V was clipped by 1 base and J by 1 base, with 8 bases between them. Germline V lookup: CDR1 SGHRS, CDR2 YFSETQ.

The J gene is TRBJ2-7, the V gene TRBV2, with 11 bases that match TRBD2. The germline CDR1 and CDR2 sequences are SNHLY and FYNNEI. CDR3 size: 18 residues. J lost 7 bases, V lost 4 bases, and 18 bases had no gene match. CDR3 nucleotide sequence: TGTGCCAGCAGTGGTTTTAGGAGTAGCGGGAGGGCCTTGGAAGAGCAGTACTTC. It specifies CASSGFRSSGRALEEQYF.

The chain recombines TRBV5-1 with TRBJ2-7, with 10 bases that match TRBD1. The CDR3 loop spans 14 amino acids. The germline CDR1 and CDR2 sequences are SGHRS and YFSETQ. The junction had 4 bases not matched to a gene; V was cut back by 3 bases and J by 4 bases. In DNA form, the CDR3 reads TGCGCCAGCAGCTCTGACAGGGGGCCTTACGAGCAGTACTTC. It yields the protein CASSSDRGPYEQYF.

This chain uses TRBV19 with TRBJ2-4, with TRBD1 matching 9 bases. This CDR3 is 15 amino acids long. V gave up 3 bases and J gave up 6 bases; unmatched junction bases: 6. CDR1 and CDR2 (germline): LNHDA, SQIVND (reference sequence). CDR3 residues: CASSITGGRVNIQYF. CDR3 nucleotides: TGTGCCAGTAGTATCACAGGGGGCAGGGTAAACATTCAGTACTTC.

This chain connects TRBV6-4 to TRBJ2-1, with D tentatively TRBD2 (6 bases). CDR3 length: 15 residues. Germline lookup yields CDR1 MRHNA and CDR2 SNTAGT. V lost 4 bases and J 3 bases, leaving 13 bases between the germline ends. The CDR3 coding sequence is TGTGCCAGCAGTGTCGCGGGAAAGGACTACAATGAGCAGTTCTTC. It yields the protein CASSVAGKDYNEQFF.

CDR3 residues: CASSLPAGGGTDTQYF. The CDR3 region has the DNA TGTGCCAGCAGTCTCCCAGCGGGAGGCGGCACAGATACGCAGTATTTT. This chain connects TRBV27 to TRBJ2-3, with 9 nucleotides matching TRBD2. The CDR3 is 16 residues long. Germline V CDR1 and CDR2: MNHEY, SMNVEV (reference sequence). V lost 5 bases and J lost 1; bases outside the gene matches: 7.

This clone has just one count. The chain combines TRBV30 with TRBJ1-5; TRBD1 matches at 7 bases. Germline V gives CDR1 GTSNPN, CDR2 SVGIG (reference sequence). The CDR3 consists of 15 residues. V trimming: 0 bases; J trimming: 3 bases; junction bases outside the gene matches: 5. The chain's CDR3 is CAWSVRGQFNQPQHF. The CDR3 bases are TGTGCCTGGAGTGTAAGGGGACAGTTCAATCAGCCCCAGCATTTT.

The chain combines TRBV7-2 with TRBJ1-2; 10 nucleotides agree with TRBD1. CDR1 and CDR2 (germline): SGHTA, FQGNSA. J was trimmed by 7 bases and V by 1 base; bases with no gene match: 6. This CDR3 comprises 15 residues. CDR3: CASSLDGTGAFGYTF. CDR3 sequence (DNA): TGTGCCAGCAGCTTAGATGGGACAGGGGCTTTTGGCTACACCTTC.

V is TRBV29-1 and J is TRBJ2-7, with D unresolved. The CDR3 is 12 amino acids. The germline V gene has CDR1 SQVTM and CDR2 ANQGSEA. V shed 7 bases and J shed 3 bases, with 13 bases lying between them. The CDR3 region has the DNA TGCAGCGCGACTGTCATAGACTACGAGCAGTACTTC. Amino acid sequence: CSATVIDYEQYF.

This clone was observed a handful of times. This chain joins TRBV7-6 and TRBJ1-4; TRBD1 matches 8 bases. Germline V gives CDR1 SGHVS, CDR2 FNYEAQ. After removal of 5 bases from V and 3 bases from J, the junction contained 5 bases not matched to a gene. The CDR3 extends over 15 amino acids. CDR3 sequence reads: CASSLGQGANEKLFF. DNA of the CDR3: TGTGCCAGCAGCCTTGGACAGGGAGCTAATGAAAAACTGTTTTTT.

A single count supports this clone. The rearrangement joins TRBV5-8 to TRBJ1-4, with D hard to call. CDR3 size: 14 residues. Germline assignment: CDR1 SGHTS and CDR2 YDEGEE. V lost 2 bases and J lost 10, with 15 bases in between. CDR3 DNA: TGTGCCAGCAGCTTACAGCTTAATGAAAGAAAACTGTTTTTT. This translates into CASSLQLNERKLFF.